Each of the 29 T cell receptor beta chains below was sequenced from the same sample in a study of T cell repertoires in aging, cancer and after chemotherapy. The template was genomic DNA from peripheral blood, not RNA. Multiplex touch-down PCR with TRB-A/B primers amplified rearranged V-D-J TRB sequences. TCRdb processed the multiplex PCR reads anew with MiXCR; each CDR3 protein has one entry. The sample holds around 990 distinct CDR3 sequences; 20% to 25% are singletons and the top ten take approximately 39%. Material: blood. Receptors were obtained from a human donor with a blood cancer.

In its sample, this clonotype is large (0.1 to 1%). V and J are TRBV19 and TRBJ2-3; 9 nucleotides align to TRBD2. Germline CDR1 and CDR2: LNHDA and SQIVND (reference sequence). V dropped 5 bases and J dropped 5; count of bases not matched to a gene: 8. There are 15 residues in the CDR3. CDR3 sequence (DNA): TGTGCCAGTAGTCCAGGGCGGGGGGGCCGAGATACGCAGTATTTT. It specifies CASSPGRGGRDTQYF. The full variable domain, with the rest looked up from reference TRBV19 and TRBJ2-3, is DGGITQSPKYLFRKEGQNVTLSCEQNLNHDAMYWYRQDPGQGLRLIYYSQIVNDFQKGDIAEGYSVSREKKESFPLTVTSAQKNPTAFYLCASSPGRGGRDTQYFGPGTRLTVL.

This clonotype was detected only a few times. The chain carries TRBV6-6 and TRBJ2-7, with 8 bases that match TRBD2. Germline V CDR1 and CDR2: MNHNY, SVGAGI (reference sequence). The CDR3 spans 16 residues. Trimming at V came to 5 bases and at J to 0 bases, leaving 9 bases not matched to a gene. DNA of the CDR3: TGTGCCAGCAGTCCTCGTTTGGCGGGGGGCTCCTACGAGCAGTACTTC. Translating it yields CASSPRLAGGSYEQYF.

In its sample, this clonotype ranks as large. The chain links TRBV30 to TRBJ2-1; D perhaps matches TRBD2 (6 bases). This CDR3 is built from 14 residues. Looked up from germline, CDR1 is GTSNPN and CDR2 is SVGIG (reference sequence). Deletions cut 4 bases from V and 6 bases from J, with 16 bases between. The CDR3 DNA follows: TGTGCCTGGACCGACCCGTCCGGGGGCAATGAGCAGTTCTTC. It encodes CAWTDPSGGNEQFF.

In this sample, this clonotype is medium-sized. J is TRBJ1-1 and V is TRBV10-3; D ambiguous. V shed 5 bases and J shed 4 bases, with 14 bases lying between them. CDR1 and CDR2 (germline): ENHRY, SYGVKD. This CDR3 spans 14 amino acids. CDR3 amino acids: CAISNPGVGTEAFF. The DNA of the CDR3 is TGTGCCATCAGTAACCCCGGGGTTGGCACTGAAGCTTTCTTT.

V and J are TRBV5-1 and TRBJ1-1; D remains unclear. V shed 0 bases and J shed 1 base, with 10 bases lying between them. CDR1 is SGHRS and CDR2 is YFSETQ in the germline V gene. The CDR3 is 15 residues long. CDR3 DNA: TGCGCCAGCAGCTTGGTTTCGGGGTCGAACACTGAAGCTTTCTTT. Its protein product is CASSLVSGSNTEAFF.

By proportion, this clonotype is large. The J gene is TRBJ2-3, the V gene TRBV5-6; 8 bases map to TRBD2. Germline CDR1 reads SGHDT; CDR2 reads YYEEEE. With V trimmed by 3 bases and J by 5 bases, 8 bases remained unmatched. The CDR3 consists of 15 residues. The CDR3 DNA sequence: TGTGCCAGCAGCTGGGAGACTAGCGCTCTAGATACGCAGTATTTT. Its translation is CASSWETSALDTQYF. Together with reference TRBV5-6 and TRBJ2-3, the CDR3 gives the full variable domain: DAGVTQSPTHLIKTRGQQVTLRCSPKSGHDTVSWYQQALGQGPQFIFQYYEEEERQRGNFPDRFSGHQFPNYSSELNVNALLLGDSALYLCASSWETSALDTQYFGPGTRLTVL.

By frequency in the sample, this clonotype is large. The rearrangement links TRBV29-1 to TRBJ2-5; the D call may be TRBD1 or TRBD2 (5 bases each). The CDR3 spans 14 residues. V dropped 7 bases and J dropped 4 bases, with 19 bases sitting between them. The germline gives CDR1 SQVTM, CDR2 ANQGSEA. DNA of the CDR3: TGCAGCGCGAAAGGGGATGGGAGTACAGAGACCCAGTACTTC. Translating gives CSAKGDGSTETQYF.

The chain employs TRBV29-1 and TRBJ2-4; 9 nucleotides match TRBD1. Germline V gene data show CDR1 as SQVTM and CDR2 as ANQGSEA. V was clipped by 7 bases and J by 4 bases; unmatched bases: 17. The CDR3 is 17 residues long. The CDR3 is CSAMDRGGEGLKNIQYF. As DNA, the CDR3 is TGCAGCGCCATGGACAGGGGCGGCGAAGGGCTGAAAAACATTCAGTACTTC.

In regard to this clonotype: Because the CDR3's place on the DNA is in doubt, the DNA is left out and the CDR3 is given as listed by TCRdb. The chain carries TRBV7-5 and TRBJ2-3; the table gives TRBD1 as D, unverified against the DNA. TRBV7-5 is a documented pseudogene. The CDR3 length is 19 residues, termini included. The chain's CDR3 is CISVPAAYLPTGSLDTQYF.

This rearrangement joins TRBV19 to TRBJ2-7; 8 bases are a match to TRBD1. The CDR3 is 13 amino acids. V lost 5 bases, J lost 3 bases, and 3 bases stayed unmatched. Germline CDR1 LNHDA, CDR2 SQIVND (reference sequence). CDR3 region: CASSLGQGYEQYF. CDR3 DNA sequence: TGTGCCAGTAGTCTCGGACAGGGCTACGAGCAGTACTTC.

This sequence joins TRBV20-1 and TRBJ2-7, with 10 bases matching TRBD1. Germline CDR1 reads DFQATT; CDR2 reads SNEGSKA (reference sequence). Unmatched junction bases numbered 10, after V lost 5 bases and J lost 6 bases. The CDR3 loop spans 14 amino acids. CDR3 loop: CSAPSGTGVFEQYF. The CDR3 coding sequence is TGCAGTGCTCCCTCCGGGACAGGGGTGTTCGAGCAGTACTTC.

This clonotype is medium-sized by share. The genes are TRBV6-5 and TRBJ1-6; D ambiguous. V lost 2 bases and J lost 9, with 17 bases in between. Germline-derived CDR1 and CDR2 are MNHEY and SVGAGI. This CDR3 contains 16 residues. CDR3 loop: CASSYTTPIQGSPLHF. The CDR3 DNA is TGTGCCAGCAGTTACACGACCCCTATTCAAGGTTCACCCCTCCACTTT.

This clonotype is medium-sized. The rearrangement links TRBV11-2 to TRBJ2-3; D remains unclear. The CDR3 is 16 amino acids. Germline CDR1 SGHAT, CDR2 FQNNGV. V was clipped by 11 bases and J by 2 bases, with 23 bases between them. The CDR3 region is CACLLNGASLTDTQYF. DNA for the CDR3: TGTGCCTGCCTCCTGAACGGCGCCTCCCTCACAGATACGCAGTATTTT.

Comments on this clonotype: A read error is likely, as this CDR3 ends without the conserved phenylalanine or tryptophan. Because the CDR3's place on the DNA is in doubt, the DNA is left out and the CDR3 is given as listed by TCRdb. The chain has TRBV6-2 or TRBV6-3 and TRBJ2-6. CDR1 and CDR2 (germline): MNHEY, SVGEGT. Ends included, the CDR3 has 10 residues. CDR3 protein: CASSYSMDWS.

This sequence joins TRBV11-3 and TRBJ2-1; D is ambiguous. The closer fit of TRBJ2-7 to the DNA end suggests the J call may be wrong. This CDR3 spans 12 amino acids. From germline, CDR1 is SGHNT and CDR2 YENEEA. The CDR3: CASSLGGNEQYF. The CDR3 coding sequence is TGTGCCAGCAGCTTAGGGGGAAACGAGCAGTACTTC.

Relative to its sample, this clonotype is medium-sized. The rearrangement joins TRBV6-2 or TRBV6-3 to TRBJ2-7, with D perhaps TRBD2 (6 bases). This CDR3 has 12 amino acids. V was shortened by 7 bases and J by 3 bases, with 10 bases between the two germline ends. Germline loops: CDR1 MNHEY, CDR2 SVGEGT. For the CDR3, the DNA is TGTGCCAGCACGCCGGGGGACTACGAGCAGTACTTC. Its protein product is CASTPGDYEQYF.

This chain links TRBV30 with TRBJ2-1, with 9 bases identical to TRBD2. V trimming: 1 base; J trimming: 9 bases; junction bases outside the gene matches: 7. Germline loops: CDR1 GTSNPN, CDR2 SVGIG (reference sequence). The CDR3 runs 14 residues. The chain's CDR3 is CAWSGLAGSPEQFF. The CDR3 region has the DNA TGTGCCTGGAGTGGGCTAGCGGGAAGCCCTGAGCAGTTCTTC.

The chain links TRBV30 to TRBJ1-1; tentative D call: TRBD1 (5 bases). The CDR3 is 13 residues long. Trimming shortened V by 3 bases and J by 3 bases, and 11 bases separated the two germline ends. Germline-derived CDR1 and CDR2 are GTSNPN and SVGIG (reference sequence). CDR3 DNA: TGTGCCTGGAGGGGACGGGGGTACACTGAAGCTTTCTTT. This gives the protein CAWRGRGYTEAFF.

As DNA, the CDR3 is TGTGCCAGCAGCTTATTGGCCAATGAGCAGTTCTTC. Its protein product is CASSLLANEQFF. V usage is TRBV7-3 and J usage is TRBJ2-1; no reliable D call. V lost 2 bases and J lost 6, with 5 bases in between. The CDR3 sequence is 12 residues long. Germline V CDR1 and CDR2: SGHTA, FQGTGA.

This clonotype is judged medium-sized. The CDR3 DNA sequence: TGTGCCAGCAGTTACTCCAGGCGGGGGGGACCCACCGGGGAGCTGTTTTTT. Translation gives CASSYSRRGGPTGELFF. This chain uses TRBV6-5 with TRBJ2-2; 9 bases line up with TRBD2. CDR3 size: 17 residues. V was clipped by 0 bases and J by 4 bases; unmatched bases: 6. Germline V lookup: CDR1 MNHEY, CDR2 SVGAGI.

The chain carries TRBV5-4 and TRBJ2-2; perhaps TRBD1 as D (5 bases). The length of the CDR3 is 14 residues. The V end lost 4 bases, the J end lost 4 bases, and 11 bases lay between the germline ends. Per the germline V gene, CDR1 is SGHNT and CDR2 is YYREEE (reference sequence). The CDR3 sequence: CASSDPTGTGELFF. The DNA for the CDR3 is TGTGCCAGCAGCGATCCTACAGGCACCGGGGAGCTGTTTTTT.

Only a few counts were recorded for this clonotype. The CDR3 spells CASSQDWRHYEQYF. CDR3 sequence (DNA): TGCGCCAGCAGCCAAGATTGGCGGCATTACGAGCAGTACTTC. The rearrangement joins TRBV4-3 to TRBJ2-7; D not resolved. The ends were cut back, 0 bases at V and 4 bases at J, with 10 bases in the middle. The CDR3 runs 14 residues. Germline V gene data show CDR1 as LGHNA and CDR2 as YSLEER.

This CDR3 is CSARDQWEAFF. Written as DNA, the CDR3 is TGCAGTGCTAGAGACCAGTGGGAAGCTTTCTTT. V gene TRBV20-1 combines with J gene TRBJ1-1; the D is unclear. The CDR3 covers 11 residues. CDR1 DFQATT and CDR2 SNEGSKA come from the germline V gene (reference sequence). V lost 0 bases and J lost 8, with 7 bases in between.

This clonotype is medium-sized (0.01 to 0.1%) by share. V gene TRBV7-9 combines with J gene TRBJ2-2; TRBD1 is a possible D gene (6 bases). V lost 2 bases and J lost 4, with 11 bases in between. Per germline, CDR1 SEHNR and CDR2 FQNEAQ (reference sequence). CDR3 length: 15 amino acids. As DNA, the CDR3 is TGTGCCAGCAGCTTACTGCGAGGGGGCACCGGGGAGCTGTTTTTT. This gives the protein CASSLLRGGTGELFF.

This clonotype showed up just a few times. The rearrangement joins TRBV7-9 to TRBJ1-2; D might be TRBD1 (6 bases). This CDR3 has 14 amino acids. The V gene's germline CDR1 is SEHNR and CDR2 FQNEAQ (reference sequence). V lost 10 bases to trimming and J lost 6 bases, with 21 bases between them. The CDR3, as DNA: TGTGCCACCAGGGGCAGTTTTCAAATGAATGGCTACACCTTC. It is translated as CATRGSFQMNGYTF.

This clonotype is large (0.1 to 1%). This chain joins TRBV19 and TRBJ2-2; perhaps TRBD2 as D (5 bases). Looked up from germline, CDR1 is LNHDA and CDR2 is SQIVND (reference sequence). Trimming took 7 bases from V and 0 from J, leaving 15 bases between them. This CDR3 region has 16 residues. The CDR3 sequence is CASKRIRDSNTGELFF. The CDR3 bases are TGTGCCAGTAAGAGAATTCGGGATTCGAACACCGGGGAGCTGTTTTTT.

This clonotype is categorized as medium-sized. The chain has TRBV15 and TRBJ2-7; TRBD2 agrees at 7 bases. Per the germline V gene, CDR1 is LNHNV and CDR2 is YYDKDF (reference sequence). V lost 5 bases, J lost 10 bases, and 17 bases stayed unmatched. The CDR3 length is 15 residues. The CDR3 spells CATSPDRGVGSPQYF. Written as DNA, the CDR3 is TGTGCCACCAGCCCCGATCGGGGGGTGGGATCCCCCCAGTACTTC.

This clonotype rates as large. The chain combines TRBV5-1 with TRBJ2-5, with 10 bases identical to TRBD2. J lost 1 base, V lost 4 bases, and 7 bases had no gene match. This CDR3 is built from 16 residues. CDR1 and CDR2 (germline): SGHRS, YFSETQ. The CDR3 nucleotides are TGCGCCAGCAGCCCTCTAGCGGGGGCCCTCCAAGAGACCCAGTACTTC. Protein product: CASSPLAGALQETQYF.

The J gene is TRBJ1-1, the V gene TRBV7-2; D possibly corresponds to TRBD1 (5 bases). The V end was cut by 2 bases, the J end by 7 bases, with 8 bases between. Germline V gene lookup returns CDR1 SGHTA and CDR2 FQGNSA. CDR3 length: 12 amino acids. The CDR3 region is CASSLYRGEAFF. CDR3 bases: TGTGCCAGCAGCTTATATAGGGGTGAAGCTTTCTTT. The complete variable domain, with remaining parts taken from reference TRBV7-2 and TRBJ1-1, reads GAGVSQSPSNKVTEKGKDVELRCDPISGHTALYWYRQSLGQGLEFLIYFQGNSAPDKSGLPSDRFSAERTGGSVSTLTIQRTQQEDSAVYLCASSLYRGEAFFGQGTRLTVV.